This T cell receptor (beta chain) derives from a study of blood T cells in healthy people across ages. Combining a sample-barcoded 5' primer with a J-beta primer mix, a second PCR ran for about 6 to 11 cycles. Researchers report that a template-switch adaptor with 12 random nucleotides tagged each cDNA molecule. A single record per CDR3 protein comes from TCRdb applying MiXCR to the 5' RACE reads. The sample lists about 680,000 distinct CDR3 sequences, around 45% occurring once. Germline V gene sequence: CDR1 LGHNA, CDR2 YSLEER. Trimming removed 0 bases at V and 8 bases at J, with 7 bases between. This CDR3 has 13 residues. With respect to this clonotype: Its matching antigen is unknown.

Study-wide results and caveats: Both higher diversity and more naive CD4+ cells marked long-lived donors when set against aged donors.

The study recruited healthy Caucasian donors from Russia who were aged about 6 to 100. The sequence derives from a woman aged 55-75 years in good health. The sample consisted of blood. The rearrangement joins TRBV4-3 to TRBJ1-4; D remains unclear. CDR3 in amino acids: CASSQEREEKLFF. As DNA, the CDR3 is TGCGCCAGCAGCCAAGAAAGGGAAGAAAAACTGTTTTTT.